The clone carrying this T cell receptor (beta chain) has only one observation. The target antigen is unknown. Both 60 Vbeta primers and 13 Jbeta primers went into the PCR. Profiled with immunoSEQ multiplex PCR; TCRdb holds only in-frame clones, not every one. The table includes approximately 190,000 clones, approximately 88% detected once. V shed 5 bases and J shed 4 bases, with 15 bases lying between them. Germline V gene lookup returns CDR1 MDHEN and CDR2 SYDVKM. This CDR3 spans 15 amino acids. The data stem from a study of cytomegalovirus exposure and HLA in healthy donors. The overall study: Most genotyped donors, about 81% of about 360, had Caucasian-associated genetic ancestry.

The study's findings and limits: What TCR beta sequences reportedly achieved was accurate prediction of HLA-A and HLA-B alleles in most subjects. Presence/absence analyses treated sequencing depth as roughly uniform across donors.

Sequences were obtained from PBMCs. This rearrangement joins TRBV28 to TRBJ1-3; D is undetermined. The sequence was collected from a boy aged 5-17 years in good health and CMV-seronegative. For the CDR3, the DNA is TGTGCCAGCAGTAGAACCCAGGCATCAGGAAACACCATATATTTT. It specifies CASSRTQASGNTIYF.